The 32 T cell receptor beta chains reported below all come from one sample, sequenced in a study of T cells in Graves' hyperthyroidism and ophthalmopathy. TCR beta CDR3 sequences were amplified from RNA transcripts. HTBI primers were employed in a first-round RT-PCR of the TCR CDR3. A single record per CDR3 protein comes from TCRdb applying MiXCR to the multiplex PCR reads. The sample holds around 580,000 distinct CDR3 sequences, approximately 44% seen once. Input material: peripheral blood or thyroid tissue (not recorded which). Receptors originate from a woman aged 18-29 years with Graves' hyperthyroidism.

As regards this clonotype: A read error may explain this, as a much larger clone is one base away. This rearrangement joins TRBV7-9 to TRBJ2-3; TRBD1 might be the D (6 bases). The germline gives CDR1 SEHNR, CDR2 FQNEAQ (reference sequence). The CDR3 contains 12 residues. In DNA form, the CDR3 reads TGTACCAGCAGCTCCCAGGGGGATACGCAGTATTTT. Translated: CTSSSQGDTQYF.

Note on this clonotype: Its ends do not fully match the called genes, so a read error is possible. The CDR3 region has the DNA TGCAGCGTTGAAAAGGGACACCAGAACACTGAAGCTTTC. It codes for CSVEKGHQNTEAF. The J gene is TRBJ2-6, the V gene TRBV29-1, with TRBD1 as a possible D gene (6 bases). The CDR3 totals 13 residues. Germline loops: CDR1 SQVTM, CDR2 ANQGSEA. The full variable domain, with the rest looked up from reference TRBV29-1 and TRBJ2-6, is SAVISQKPSRDICQRGTSLTIQCQVDSQVTMMFWYRQQPGQSLTLIATANQGSEATYESGFVIDKFPISRPNLTFSTLTVSNMSPEDSSIYLCSVEKGHQNTEAFGAGSRLTVL.

In its sample, this clonotype was seen many times. The V gene is TRBV2, the J gene TRBJ1-1, with 9 bases identical to TRBD1. The germline CDR1 and CDR2 sequences are SNHLY and FYNNEI. Germline trimming cut 8 bases from V and 1 base from J; bases unmatched to any gene: 2. CDR3 length: 13 residues. DNA of the CDR3: TGTGCCAGCCTGGACAGGGGGAACACTGAAGCTTTCTTT. It yields the protein CASLDRGNTEAFF.

This clonotype occurred once. The CDR3 DNA reads as TGTGCCAGCAGCCCCGCCCAGGCAGGGCAAGAGACCCAGTACTTC. Protein sequence: CASSPAQAGQETQYF. This chain joins TRBV7-3 and TRBJ2-5, with a possible D match to TRBD1 (5 bases). The V and J ends lost 5 bases and 2 bases respectively, with 15 bases between them. This CDR3 spans 15 amino acids. The V gene's germline CDR1 is SGHTA and CDR2 FQGTGA. The whole variable domain, filled in from reference TRBV7-3 and TRBJ2-5, reads GAGVSQTPSNKVTEKGKYVELRCDPISGHTALYWYRQSLGQGPEFLIYFQGTGAADDSGLPNDRFFAVRPEGSVSTLKIQRTERGDSAVYLCASSPAQAGQETQYFGPGTRLLVL.

The chain uses TRBV20-1 and TRBJ1-1; 9 nucleotides agree with TRBD1. Germline trimming cut 6 bases from V and 2 bases from J; bases unmatched to any gene: 7. Germline values: CDR1 DFQATT, CDR2 SNEGSKA (reference sequence). The CDR3 extends over 14 amino acids. The CDR3 region has the DNA TGCAGTGCCGCACAGGGACAGGGCAACACTGAAGCTTTCTTT. This translates into CSAAQGQGNTEAFF.

This clonotype was found many times. J is TRBJ1-6 and V is TRBV19; tentatively, D is TRBD1 (5 bases). V was clipped by 3 bases and J by 7 bases, with 10 bases between them. Germline V gene data show CDR1 as LNHDA and CDR2 as SQIVND (reference sequence). This CDR3 has 14 amino acids. This CDR3 reads CASSMGTANSPLHF. The CDR3 DNA reads TGTGCCAGTAGTATGGGGACGGCCAATTCACCCCTCCACTTT.

This clonotype was counted many times. The chain recombines TRBV5-4 with TRBJ1-1; a possible D gene is TRBD1 (6 bases). The CDR3 spans 14 residues. The germline V gene has CDR1 SGHNT and CDR2 YYREEE (reference sequence). Trimming left V 4 bases short and J 0 bases short, with 10 bases between. DNA of the CDR3: TGTGCCAGCAGCGTACAGGGTTTGAACACTGAAGCTTTCTTT. Translating gives CASSVQGLNTEAFF.

As to this clonotype: A much larger clone lies one base from this, so it may be a read error. The chain carries TRBV7-6 and TRBJ1-1, with 7 positions matching TRBD1. This CDR3 is 11 amino acids long. Germline CDR1 and CDR2: SGHVS and FNYEAQ. V was pared by 8 bases and J by 14 bases, with 11 bases of the junction left unmatched. The CDR3 loop is CASGSTGVYFF. The CDR3, as DNA: TGTGCCAGCGGCTCAACAGGGGTGTACTTCTTT. The whole variable domain, filled in from reference TRBV7-6 and TRBJ1-1, reads GAGVSQSPRYKVTKRGQDVALRCDPISGHVSLYWYRQALGQGPEFLTYFNYEAQQDKSGLPNDRFSAERPEGSISTLTIQRTEQRDSAMYRCASGSTGVYFFGQGTRLTVV.

This clonotype was detected many times. The chain has TRBV7-8 and TRBJ1-5, with TRBD1 matching 7 bases. V lost 5 bases, J lost 7 bases, and 8 bases stayed unmatched. The V gene's germline CDR1 is SGHVS and CDR2 FQNEAQ. The CDR3 contains 14 residues. This chain's CDR3 is CASSAYRGAQPQHF. CDR3 DNA: TGTGCCAGCAGCGCCTACAGGGGTGCACAGCCCCAGCATTTT.

About this clonotype: A single base separates this from a much larger clone, so it may be a read error. This chain joins TRBV18 and TRBJ2-7; D gene uncertain. There are 14 residues in the CDR3. The germline V gene has CDR1 KGHSH and CDR2 LQKENI. In nucleotides, the CDR3 is TGTGCCATCTCACCCCCTCCTAGCTCCTACGAGCAGTACTTC. Translation gives CAISPPPSSYEQYF.

In regard to this clonotype: The CDR3 end shows no conserved phenylalanine or tryptophan, and so a read error is likely. The DNA is omitted, as the CDR3 cannot be located on it reliably, and the CDR3 follows TCRdb's listing. V usage is TRBV29-1 and J usage is TRBJ2-5; TRBD1 is the table's D call and was not checked against the DNA. The length of the CDR3 is 8 amino acids, counting both ends. The germline CDR1 and CDR2 sequences are SQVTM and ANQGSEA. CDR3 loop: CSVEGQTS.

The chain couples TRBV20-1 to TRBJ1-2; 7 positions agree with TRBD1. Germline assignment: CDR1 DFQATT and CDR2 SNEGSKA (reference sequence). V shed 0 bases, J shed 4 bases, and the junction held 14 bases outside the gene matches. The CDR3 spans 17 residues. The CDR3 is CSARDTLSGTVVYGYTF. The CDR3 DNA follows: TGCAGTGCTAGAGACACTTTATCCGGGACAGTTGTCTATGGCTACACCTTC.

To note about this clonotype: This may be a read error: a much more frequent sequence differs by one nucleotide. CDR3 in amino acids: CASSPRTGRDEKLFF. The CDR3 DNA sequence: TGTGCCAGCAGCCCCCGGACAGGGAGGGATGAAAAACTGTTTTTT. This chain connects TRBV7-9 to TRBJ1-4, with 8 positions matching TRBD1. The length of the CDR3 is 15 residues. V dropped 5 bases and J dropped 6; count of bases not matched to a gene: 8. The V gene's germline CDR1 is SEHNR and CDR2 FQNEAQ (reference sequence).

This clonotype was recorded at least ten times. The V and J genes are TRBV20-1 and TRBJ2-7; D is ambiguous. V was shortened by 4 bases and J by 5 bases, with 21 bases between the two germline ends. This CDR3 contains 15 residues. Germline V gives CDR1 DFQATT, CDR2 SNEGSKA (reference sequence). For the CDR3, the DNA is TGCAGTGCTACTCGGTCGGGTACTCTGATGGACGAGCAGTACTTC. Translated: CSATRSGTLMDEQYF.

This clonotype turned up a few times. The genes are TRBV30 and TRBJ1-3; no reliable D call. CDR1 and CDR2 from the germline V gene are GTSNPN and SVGIG (reference sequence). The V end lost 1 base, the J end lost 0 bases, and 7 bases lay between the germline ends. CDR3 size: 14 residues. The CDR3 nucleotides read TGTGCCTGGAGTGGCCGGGCCTCTGGAAACACCATATATTTT. Translation gives CAWSGRASGNTIYF.

Ten or more counts support this clonotype. J is TRBJ2-5 and V is TRBV18; either TRBD1 or TRBD2 may fit D (5 bases each). Germline CDR1 is KGHSH and CDR2 is LQKENI. The CDR3 consists of 12 residues. Trimming stripped 8 bases from V and 3 bases from J, with 10 bases between. The CDR3 protein is CASRGAEETQYF. In DNA form, the CDR3 reads TGTGCCAGCCGAGGGGCCGAAGAGACCCAGTACTTC. The whole variable domain, remainder taken from reference TRBV18 and TRBJ2-5, is NAGVMQNPRHLVRRRGQEARLRCSPMKGHSHVYWYRQLPEEGLKFMVYLQKENIIDESGMPKERFSAEFPKEGPSILRIQQVVRGDSAAYFCASRGAEETQYFGPGTRLLVL.

Remarks on this clonotype: This may stem from a read error, because a much larger clone lies one nucleotide away. Because it lacks the conserved phenylalanine or tryptophan at the end, this CDR3 is likely a read error. The J gene is TRBJ1-2, the V gene TRBV9; tentative D call: TRBD1 (5 bases). This CDR3 spans 14 amino acids. The V gene's germline CDR1 is SGDLS and CDR2 YYNGEE. CDR3 residues: CVSSVEGQGWGYTL. As DNA, the CDR3 is TGTGTCAGCAGCGTAGAGGGGCAGGGCTGGGGCTACACCCTC.

This chain links TRBV20-1 with TRBJ1-1, with D possibly TRBD1 on 5 matching bases. V lost 4 bases to trimming and J lost 7 bases, with 16 bases between them. This CDR3 has 13 amino acids. Germline loops: CDR1 DFQATT, CDR2 SNEGSKA (reference sequence). CDR3 residues: CSANGRGEVEAFF. CDR3 in DNA: TGCAGTGCTAATGGCCGGGGCGAGGTTGAAGCTTTCTTT.

Only one count was recorded for this clonotype. The chain combines TRBV20-1 with TRBJ1-2; 9 nucleotides agree with TRBD1. Losses at the gene ends were 0 bases for V and 8 bases for J; bases not matched to a gene: 4. Germline V gene sequence: CDR1 DFQATT, CDR2 SNEGSKA (reference sequence). This CDR3 comprises 13 residues. DNA for the CDR3: TGCAGTGCTAGAGATGTCGGGACAGGGGGCTACACCTTC. Encoded protein: CSARDVGTGGYTF.

This clonotype was seen ten or more times. This chain joins TRBV19 and TRBJ1-5; TRBD1 aligns across 10 bases. Looked up from germline, CDR1 is LNHDA and CDR2 is SQIVND (reference sequence). The ends lost 3 bases at V and 5 bases at J; junction bases unmatched: 10. The CDR3 is made up of 17 amino acids. Here the CDR3 reads CASSMDGQGVSDQPQHF. CDR3 nucleotide sequence: TGTGCCAGTAGTATGGATGGACAGGGGGTTAGTGATCAGCCCCAGCATTTT.

V is TRBV29-1 and J is TRBJ1-5; tentative D call: TRBD1 (6 bases). Germline CDR1 and CDR2: SQVTM and ANQGSEA. The V end was cut by 7 bases, the J end by 0 bases, with 22 bases between. The CDR3 is 17 amino acids. The CDR3 sequence is CSARQVGGAYSNQPQHF. In DNA form, the CDR3 reads TGCAGCGCTAGACAGGTGGGGGGGGCTTATAGCAATCAGCCCCAGCATTTT. The full variable domain, completed using reference TRBV29-1 and TRBJ1-5, is SAVISQKPSRDICQRGTSLTIQCQVDSQVTMMFWYRQQPGQSLTLIATANQGSEATYESGFVIDKFPISRPNLTFSTLTVSNMSPEDSSIYLCSARQVGGAYSNQPQHFGDGTRLSIL.

This chain uses TRBV5-4 with TRBJ2-3, with a weak D call TRBD1 (6 bases). The CDR3 is made up of 14 amino acids. With 4 bases removed from V and 4 bases from J, the gap between germline ends came to 13 bases. Germline assignment: CDR1 SGHNT and CDR2 YYREEE (reference sequence). For the CDR3, the DNA is TGTGCCAGCAGCGCCCGACAGGACGCAGATACGCAGTATTTT. As protein: CASSARQDADTQYF. Variable domain in full (rest from reference TRBV5-4 and TRBJ2-3): ETGVTQSPTHLIKTRGQQVTLRCSSQSGHNTVSWYQQALGQGPQFIFQYYREEENGRGNFPPRFSGLQFPNYSSELNVNALELDDSALYLCASSARQDADTQYFGPGTRLTVL.

With respect to this clonotype: This sequence may be a read error, since a much larger clone differs from it by one base. J is TRBJ2-7 and V is TRBV7-9; TRBD1 matches 10 bases. Germline V CDR1 and CDR2: SEHNR, FQNEAQ (reference sequence). The CDR3 has 15 residues. The CDR3 spells CASSPGTGALYKQYF. The DNA for the CDR3 is TGTGCCAGCAGCCCCGGGACAGGGGCCCTCTACAAGCAGTACTTC. Drawing the rest from reference TRBV7-9 and TRBJ2-7, the complete variable domain is DTGVSQNPRHKITKRGQNVTFRCDPISEHNRLYWYRQTLGQGPEFLTYFQNEAQLEKSRLLSDRFSAERPKGSFSTLEIQRTEQGDSAMYLCASSPGTGALYKQYFGPGTRLTVT.

This clonotype was observed at least ten times. The rearrangement uses TRBV4-1 and TRBJ2-7; D is possibly TRBD2 (5 bases). The CDR3 covers 15 residues. Germline V gene data show CDR1 as MGHRA and CDR2 as YSYEKL. Trimming stripped 1 base from V and 2 bases from J, with 12 bases between. The DNA of the CDR3 is TGCGCCAGCAGCCAAGCCCTGGCCGGGACCTACGAGCAGTACTTC. Amino acids: CASSQALAGTYEQYF.

The chain links TRBV19 to TRBJ2-1; a possible D gene is TRBD1 (5 bases). V was trimmed by 6 bases and J by 9 bases, leaving 15 bases between them. From germline, CDR1 is LNHDA and CDR2 SQIVND (reference sequence). The CDR3 sequence is 13 residues long. DNA for the CDR3: TGTGCCAGTAGCGCGCAGGGCACGGGTGAGCAGTTCTTC. Protein: CASSAQGTGEQFF.

This sequence joins TRBV6-1 and TRBJ1-6; 7 nucleotides line up with TRBD1. Trimming cost V 6 bases and J 9 bases; bases outside gene matches: 8. The V gene's germline CDR1 is MNHNS and CDR2 SASEGT. The CDR3 loop spans 14 amino acids. The CDR3 DNA sequence: TGTGCCAGCAGCCATCGACAGGGTGGTTCACCCCTCCACTTT. Protein sequence: CASSHRQGGSPLHF.

This clonotype was observed many times. This chain links TRBV2 with TRBJ1-1; 7 bases agree with TRBD1. The CDR3 contains 10 residues. CDR1 and CDR2 from the germline V gene are SNHLY and FYNNEI. V was pared by 8 bases and J by 8 bases, with 2 bases of the junction left unmatched. CDR3 coding DNA: TGTGCCAGCCTCAGGGGGGAAGCTTTCTTT. As protein: CASLRGEAFF.

Note on this clonotype: A much bigger clone sits one base away, suggesting this may be a read error. The chain employs TRBV19 and TRBJ1-4; maybe TRBD1 (6 bases). The germline CDR1 and CDR2 sequences are LNHDA and SQIVND (reference sequence). V was cut by 6 bases and J by 0 bases, with 11 bases left in between. The CDR3 has 15 residues. CDR3 protein: CASRGRGATNEKLFF. In nucleotides, the CDR3 is TGTGCCAGTAGAGGCAGGGGCGCAACTAATGAAAAACTGTTTTTT. The full variable domain, in which reference TRBV19 and TRBJ1-4 provide the parts outside the CDR3, is DGGITQSPKYLFRKEGQNVTLSCEQNLNHDAMYWYRQDPGQGLRLIYYSQIVNDFQKGDIAEGYSVSREKKESFPLTVTSAQKNPTAFYLCASRGRGATNEKLFFGSGTQLSVL.

This chain links TRBV29-1 with TRBJ1-1; D possibly corresponds to TRBD1 (6 bases). This CDR3 has 12 amino acids. Germline values: CDR1 SQVTM, CDR2 ANQGSEA. Between the trimmed V and J ends, which lost 7 bases and 5 bases, there was a span of 14 bases. CDR3 in amino acids: CSAGGGRTEAFF. The CDR3 bases are TGCAGCGCCGGCGGGGGGCGGACTGAAGCTTTCTTT.

This clonotype was seen many times. This sequence joins TRBV25-1 and TRBJ2-2; D unclear. The germline CDR1 and CDR2 sequences are MGHDK and SYGVNS. This CDR3 region has 17 residues. V lost 4 bases, J lost 2 bases, and 17 bases lay in between. The CDR3, as DNA: TGTGCCAGCAGTGCCCCTACGGCGCGGCCCAACACCGGGGAGCTGTTTTTT. Translating gives CASSAPTARPNTGELFF.

This clonotype was picked up many times. The chain's CDR3 is CASTSGIYEQYF. CDR3 in DNA: TGTGCCAGCACTTCGGGGATCTACGAGCAGTACTTC. The V and J genes are TRBV6-5 and TRBJ2-7, with D possibly being TRBD2 (5 bases). The CDR3 is 12 amino acids. The V gene lost 7 bases and the J gene lost 3 bases, with 10 bases spanning the gap. Germline CDR1 MNHEY, CDR2 SVGAGI.

This clonotype showed up many times. This chain joins TRBV27 and TRBJ2-7, with D unresolved. V was trimmed by 4 bases and J by 2 bases, leaving 9 bases between them. There are 13 residues in the CDR3. CDR1 is MNHEY and CDR2 is SMNVEV in the germline V gene (reference sequence). CDR3 loop: CASSSRSTYEQYF. The CDR3 nucleotides read TGTGCCAGCAGTTCCCGCTCTACCTACGAGCAGTACTTC.